This T cell receptor (beta chain) comes out of a study of shared T cell receptors in the human thymus. The repertoire was sequenced with immunoSEQ multiplex PCR; TCRdb's copy has only in-frame clones and lacks some. Here the sample spans some 660,000 clones, over 75% being singletons. The data were also submitted as part of a second study, on human thymus T cells.

Sequenced material: thymocytes. This clonotype was obtained from a boy in the first two years of life with a congenital heart defect.

The CDR3 sequence is CASSIDTSGIYEQYF. The CDR3 DNA reads as TGTGCCAGTAGTATAGATACTAGCGGGATTTACGAGCAGTACTTC. This chain connects TRBV19 to TRBJ2-7; 10 bases are a match to TRBD2. The CDR3 runs to 15 residues. Looked up from germline, CDR1 is LNHDA and CDR2 is SQIVND (reference sequence). After removal of 0 bases from V and 4 bases from J, the junction contained 3 bases not matched to a gene.